This T cell receptor beta chain is drawn from a study of a mutant IDH1 vaccine in newly diagnosed glioma. Study summary: Treated patients comprised 62.5% males and around 40% females, mean age roughly 37 years.

The germline CDR1 and CDR2 sequences are GTSNPN and SVGIG (reference sequence). This CDR3 contains 13 residues. The V and J ends lost 2 bases and 3 bases respectively, with 10 bases between them. Time point in this sample: baseline, week 1 (first vaccination visit). As for treatment: pre-vaccination baseline after standard-of-care therapy. Every donor had a new WHO grade 3 or 4 astrocytoma that was IDH1-mutant, with loss of nuclear ATRX. Measured with immunoSEQ multiplex PCR; TCRdb has only the in-frame clones, and not every one. The sample includes tens of thousands of clones, approximately 80% seen only once; the top ten take 5.3%.

The sequences come from PBMCs, collected from a glioma patient treated with radiotherapy, temozolomide or both. The chain combines TRBV30 with TRBJ1-1; D is unclear. The source of this sequence is a man aged 35-49 years with glioma. Some clones in this sample may be carry-over from other donors' samples. CDR3 coding DNA: TGTGCCTGGAGTCCCCCAGGCGACACTGAAGCTTTCTTT. Protein: CAWSPPGDTEAFF.